A selection of T cell receptor beta chains follows, all from one sample in a study of blood T cell repertoires in COVID-19. Assay used: immunoSEQ multiplex PCR; TCRdb lists only in-frame clones, some missing. This table holds about 70,000 clones, more than 80% found once. Sequencing was done on a sample of peripheral blood. All receptors come from an elderly man with acute or convalescent COVID-19. CDR3s include the opening cysteine and the closing phenylalanine or tryptophan. Each record gives: D gene, J gene, clone size, V gene, CDR3 protein, CDR3 DNA. A D gene is named only where the DNA matches it firmly. Clone size is given for some rows only: seen once, a few or many times, or a class if the clone is expanded.

TRBD2,TRBJ2-7,NA,TRBV3-1/TRBV3-2,CASSHPPWRVLAGGSTYEQYF,TGTGCCAGCAGCCATCCTCCTTGGAGGGTACTAGCGGGAGGGTCCACCTACGAGCAGTACTTC
TRBD1,TRBJ2-7,few,TRBV7-9,CASSFGDRGRRGYEQYF,TGTGCCAGCAGTTTTGGGGACAGGGGGCGTCGGGGTTACGAGCAGTACTTC
TRBD1,TRBJ2-7,once,TRBV27,CASSLVVRGYEQYF,TGTGCCAGCAGTTTAGTGGTCAGGGGGTACGAGCAGTACTTC
TRBD2,TRBJ2-3,NA,TRBV4-2,CASSQDGEREPALDTQYF,TGTGCCAGCAGCCAAGATGGCGAGCGGGAGCCTGCCTTAGATACGCAGTATTTT
TRBD2,TRBJ2-3,NA,TRBV12-5,CASGTPGRVDTQYF,TGTGCTAGTGGTACCCCGGGGAGGGTAGATACGCAGTATTTT
NA,TRBJ1-5,few,TRBV6-6,CASSYSRQNSNQPQHF,TGTGCCAGCAGTTACTCGAGACAGAATAGCAATCAGCCCCAGCATTTT
TRBD1,TRBJ1-5,NA,TRBV19,CASRSSRGLQPQHF,TGTGCCAGTAGGTCGAGCAGGGGGCTTCAGCCCCAGCATTTT
TRBD1,TRBJ1-1,NA,TRBV6-2/TRBV6-3,CASSRALGQGAGNTEAFF,TGTGCCAGCAGCCGAGCATTGGGACAGGGGGCCGGAAACACTGAAGCTTTCTTT
NA,TRBJ1-1,NA,TRBV2,CASSSGQPGTEAFF,TGTGCCAGCAGTAGCGGACAGCCGGGCACTGAAGCTTTCTTT
NA,TRBJ2-2,NA,TRBV5-4,CASSLASQGRTGELFF,TGTGCCAGCAGCTTGGCCTCACAGGGGAGGACCGGGGAGCTGTTTTTT
NA,TRBJ1-1,NA,TRBV3-1/TRBV3-2,CASSQGMRPEAFF,TGTGCCAGCAGCCAAGGTATGCGTCCTGAAGCTTTCTTT
TRBD1,TRBJ2-7,NA,TRBV14,CASSRGQGTGQYF,TGTGCCAGCAGCCGAGGACAGGGGACGGGGCAGTACTTC
NA,TRBJ2-1,few,TRBV6-2/TRBV6-3,CASSYPGKDEQFF,TGTGCCAGCAGTTACCCGGGGAAGGATGAGCAGTTCTTC
NA,TRBJ2-1,NA,TRBV4-2,CASSHPFDSPLVNEQFF,TGTGCCAGCAGCCATCCGTTCGACAGCCCCTTGGTCAATGAGCAGTTCTTC
TRBD2,TRBJ2-5,NA,TRBV5-1,CASSSTSGRAQRQETQYF,TGCGCCAGCAGCTCAACTAGCGGGAGGGCCCAGAGGCAAGAGACCCAGTACTTC
NA,TRBJ1-1,NA,TRBV7-3,CASSLIRDTEAFF,TGTGCCAGCAGCTTAATCAGGGACACTGAAGCTTTCTTT
TRBD2,TRBJ2-3,once,TRBV10-3,CAIGNFGPGSSGWSTDTQYF,TGTGCCATCGGGAACTTTGGACCGGGGAGTAGCGGGTGGAGCACAGATACGCAGTATTTT
NA,TRBJ1-1,NA,TRBV6-2/TRBV6-3,CASSPLGGMRDTEAFF,TGTGCCAGCAGTCCCCTTGGAGGCATGAGAGACACTGAAGCTTTCTTT
NA,TRBJ2-2,NA,TRBV24-1,CATSEGGTGELFF,TGTGCCACCAGTGAAGGAGGGACCGGGGAGCTGTTTTTT
NA,TRBJ2-7,NA,TRBV12-3/TRBV12-4,CASSLDTGLQYF,TGTGCCAGCAGTTTAGACACAGGATTGCAGTACTTC
NA,TRBJ1-1,NA,TRBV10-3,CAISLAGQNTEAFF,TGTGCCATCAGTCTCGCGGGGCAGAACACTGAAGCTTTCTTT
NA,TRBJ1-2,few,TRBV28,CASSPLYYGYTF,TGTGCCAGCAGTCCCCTTTACTATGGCTACACCTTC
NA,TRBJ2-1,NA,TRBV5-4,CASSLGGRYNEQFF,TGTGCCAGCAGCTTGGGGGGGCGTTACAATGAGCAGTTCTTC
TRBD2,TRBJ2-1,NA,TRBV5-1,CASSLSTSGTFSYNEQFF,TGCGCCAGCAGCTTGAGCACTAGCGGGACGTTCTCCTACAATGAGCAGTTCTTC